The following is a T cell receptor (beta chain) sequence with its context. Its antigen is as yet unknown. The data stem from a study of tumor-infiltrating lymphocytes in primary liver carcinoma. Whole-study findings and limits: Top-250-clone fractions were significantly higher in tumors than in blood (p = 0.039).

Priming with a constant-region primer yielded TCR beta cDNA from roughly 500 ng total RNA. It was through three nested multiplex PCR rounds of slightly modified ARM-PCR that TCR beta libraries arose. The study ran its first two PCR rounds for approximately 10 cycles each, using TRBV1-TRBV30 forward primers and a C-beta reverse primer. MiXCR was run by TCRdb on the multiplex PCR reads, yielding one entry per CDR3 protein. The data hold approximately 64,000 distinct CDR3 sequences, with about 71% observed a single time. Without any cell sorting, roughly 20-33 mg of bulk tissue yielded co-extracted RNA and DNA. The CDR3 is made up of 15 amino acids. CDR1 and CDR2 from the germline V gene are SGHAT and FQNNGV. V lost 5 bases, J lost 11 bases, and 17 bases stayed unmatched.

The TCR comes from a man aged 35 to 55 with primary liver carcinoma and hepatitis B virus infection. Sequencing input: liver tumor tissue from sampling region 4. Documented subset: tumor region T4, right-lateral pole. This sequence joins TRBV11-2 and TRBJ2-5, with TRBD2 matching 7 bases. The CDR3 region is CASSRTPGGGKRQYF. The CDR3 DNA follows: TGTGCCAGCAGCCGAACTCCTGGCGGGGGAAAGAGACAGTACTTC.